These 17 T cell receptor beta chains came from one sample sequenced in a study of radiotherapy plus CTLA-4 blockade in lung cancer. The repertoire was sequenced with immunoSEQ multiplex PCR; TCRdb's copy has only in-frame clones and lacks some. The repertoire has tens of thousands of clones, under 90% of them found once; the top ten carry approximately 0.79%. Material: peripheral blood, obtained from a patient treated with radiotherapy plus ipilimumab. The receptors here all came from a human donor with non-small cell lung cancer who had stable disease on radiotherapy plus ipilimumab.

This rearrangement joins TRBV11-2 to TRBJ1-4; D is uncertain. The V gene lost 1 base and the J gene lost 8 bases, with 5 bases spanning the gap. Germline lookup yields CDR1 SGHAT and CDR2 FQNNGV. The CDR3 is made up of 12 amino acids. This CDR3 reads CASSLVPEKLFF. CDR3 DNA sequence: TGTGCCAGCAGCTTAGTACCCGAAAAACTGTTTTTT.

The chain carries TRBV9 and TRBJ2-2; D remains ambiguous. Trimming left V 0 bases short and J 5 bases short, with 8 bases between. Germline CDR1 SGDLS, CDR2 YYNGEE. The CDR3 has 14 amino acids. CDR3 sequence: CASSVGPDTGELFF. As DNA, the CDR3 is TGTGCCAGCAGCGTAGGACCGGATACCGGGGAGCTGTTTTTT.

The chain employs TRBV6-1 and TRBJ1-2; D is ambiguous. V was clipped by 6 bases and J by 3 bases, with 14 bases between them. This CDR3 comprises 14 residues. Per germline, CDR1 MNHNS and CDR2 SASEGT. The CDR3 region has the DNA TGTGCCAGCAGCCTTCCGACGGGTGACTATGGCTACACCTTC. Protein product: CASSLPTGDYGYTF.

V usage is TRBV6-5 and J usage is TRBJ2-7, with D possibly being TRBD2 (7 bases). Germline V lookup: CDR1 MNHEY, CDR2 SVGAGI. This CDR3 contains 14 residues. V lost 7 bases and J 4 bases, leaving 17 bases between the germline ends. CDR3 in DNA: TGTGCCAGCACCCCCGGGGGGCACGGGTACGAGCAGTACTTC. Its protein is CASTPGGHGYEQYF.

V gene TRBV6-1 combines with J gene TRBJ1-3; D call uncertain. The CDR3 extends over 13 amino acids. Germline V gene data show CDR1 as MNHNS and CDR2 as SASEGT. V was cut by 10 bases and J by 0 bases, with 10 bases left in between. The CDR3 here is CATRVASGNTIYF. For the CDR3, the DNA is TGTGCCACCCGGGTGGCCTCTGGAAACACCATATATTTT.

The chain combines TRBV11-2 with TRBJ2-1; 14 bases are a match to TRBD2. The CDR3 sequence is 16 residues long. Germline CDR1 and CDR2: SGHAT and FQNNGV. After removal of 2 bases from V and 9 bases from J, the junction contained 6 bases not matched to a gene. The CDR3 DNA reads as TGTGCCAGCAGCTTAACGCCGGGACTAGCGGGAGTTGAGCAGTTCTTC. This gives the protein CASSLTPGLAGVEQFF.

V is TRBV6-1 and J is TRBJ2-3; TRBD2 matches at 12 bases. This CDR3 contains 15 residues. CDR1 is MNHNS and CDR2 is SASEGT in the germline V gene. The ends lost 2 bases at V and 4 bases at J; junction bases unmatched: 1. The CDR3 here is CASSELAGGPDTQYF. The CDR3 nucleotides are TGTGCCAGCAGTGAACTAGCGGGGGGGCCAGATACGCAGTATTTT.

Comment on this clone: Other DNA sequences in the sample encode the same CDR3. V usage is TRBV18 and J usage is TRBJ1-1; D is uncertain. Germline-derived CDR1 and CDR2 are KGHSH and LQKENI. Trimming removed 3 bases from V and 1 base from J, with 6 bases in between. This CDR3 is built from 13 residues. The CDR3 spells CASSPGQNTEAFF. For the CDR3, the DNA is TGTGCCAGCTCACCTGGGCAGAACACTGAAGCTTTCTTT.

The chain combines TRBV6-1 with TRBJ2-1; D assignment may be TRBD1 or TRBD2 (5 bases each). V dropped 3 bases and J dropped 9 bases, with 12 bases sitting between them. Germline assignment: CDR1 MNHNS and CDR2 SASEGT. The CDR3 runs 13 residues. The CDR3 loop is CASSDGTVGEQFF. The CDR3 DNA follows: TGTGCCAGCAGTGACGGGACCGTCGGTGAGCAGTTCTTC.

A note on this clone: The junction differs from germline at one of its ends, possibly a read error. This chain joins TRBV27 and TRBJ2-7; a weak D match, TRBD1 (6 bases). The CDR3 contains 15 residues. Germline loops: CDR1 MNHEY, CDR2 SMNVEV (reference sequence). The CDR3 nucleotides read TGTGCCAGCAGTCTATCGACAGGCGCGTCCTACGAGCAGTACTTC. Translating gives CASSLSTGASYEQYF.

V and J are TRBV7-2 and TRBJ1-4; the D is unclear. The CDR3 sequence is 16 residues long. Germline CDR1 SGHTA, CDR2 FQGNSA. V lost 3 bases to trimming and J lost 0 bases, with 11 bases between them. In DNA form, the CDR3 reads TGTGCCAGCAGCTTCCAACAAATAGCAACTAATGAAAAACTGTTTTTT. The encoded protein is CASSFQQIATNEKLFF.

This clone was counted a single time. This rearrangement joins TRBV19 to TRBJ1-1; 9 bases are shared with TRBD1. The V and J ends lost 5 bases and 0 bases, in that order; junction bases with no gene match: 7. CDR3 length: 16 residues. In germline, CDR1 is LNHDA, CDR2 SQIVND (reference sequence). CDR3 protein: CASSLGQGPLNTEAFF. For the CDR3, the DNA is TGTGCCAGTAGTCTGGGACAGGGTCCGTTGAACACTGAAGCTTTCTTT.

The chain carries TRBV29-1 and TRBJ2-1, with 10 nucleotides matching TRBD2. After removal of 7 bases from V and 4 bases from J, the junction contained 7 bases not matched to a gene. The CDR3 covers 14 residues. Per germline, CDR1 SQVTM and CDR2 ANQGSEA. The CDR3 nucleotides read TGCAGCGCCCAGACTAGCGGGTTATACAATGAGCAGTTCTTC. Protein: CSAQTSGLYNEQFF.

This rearrangement joins TRBV19 to TRBJ2-2; the D is unclear. V lost 7 bases and J lost 5, with 11 bases in between. This CDR3 is 13 amino acids long. Germline loops: CDR1 LNHDA, CDR2 SQIVND (reference sequence). The CDR3 bases are TGTGCCAGTAAACCCGACTGGACCGGGGAGCTGTTTTTT. It is translated as CASKPDWTGELFF. Based on the CDR3 plus reference TRBV19 and TRBJ2-2, the full variable domain is DGGITQSPKYLFRKEGQNVTLSCEQNLNHDAMYWYRQDPGQGLRLIYYSQIVNDFQKGDIAEGYSVSREKKESFPLTVTSAQKNPTAFYLCASKPDWTGELFFGEGSRLTVL.

This chain connects TRBV5-1 to TRBJ1-1, with a weak D call TRBD1 (5 bases). The V gene lost 1 base and the J gene lost 1 base, with 8 bases spanning the gap. Germline assignment: CDR1 SGHRS and CDR2 YFSETQ. There are 14 residues in the CDR3. The CDR3 DNA is TGCGCCAGCAGCTTGCAGGGACCGAACACTGAAGCTTTCTTT. This codes for CASSLQGPNTEAFF.

The V and J genes are TRBV7-9 and TRBJ2-1, with D perhaps matching TRBD1 (5 bases). V dropped 3 bases and J dropped 8 bases, with 17 bases sitting between them. Germline V gene sequence: CDR1 SEHNR, CDR2 FQNEAQ (reference sequence). This CDR3 has 15 amino acids. In nucleotides, the CDR3 is TGTGCCAGCAGCTTTACAGGAATAAATAATCATGAGCAGTTCTTC. Its protein product is CASSFTGINNHEQFF.

The rearrangement links TRBV11-2 to TRBJ2-1; TRBD2 matches 10 bases. The CDR3 sequence is 17 residues long. Trimming took 4 bases from V and 4 from J; bases not matched to a gene: 10. Germline assignment: CDR1 SGHAT and CDR2 FQNNGV. CDR3 coding DNA: TGTGCCAGCAGCTACGGACTAGCGGAAGGGCTTTACAATGAGCAGTTCTTC. Translation: CASSYGLAEGLYNEQFF. Using reference TRBV11-2 and TRBJ2-1 for the parts outside the CDR3, the full variable domain is EAGVAQSPRYKIIEKRQSVAFWCNPISGHATLYWYQQILGQGPKLLIQFQNNGVVDDSQLPKDRFSAERLKGVDSTLKIQPAKLEDSAVYLCASSYGLAEGLYNEQFFGPGTRLTVL.